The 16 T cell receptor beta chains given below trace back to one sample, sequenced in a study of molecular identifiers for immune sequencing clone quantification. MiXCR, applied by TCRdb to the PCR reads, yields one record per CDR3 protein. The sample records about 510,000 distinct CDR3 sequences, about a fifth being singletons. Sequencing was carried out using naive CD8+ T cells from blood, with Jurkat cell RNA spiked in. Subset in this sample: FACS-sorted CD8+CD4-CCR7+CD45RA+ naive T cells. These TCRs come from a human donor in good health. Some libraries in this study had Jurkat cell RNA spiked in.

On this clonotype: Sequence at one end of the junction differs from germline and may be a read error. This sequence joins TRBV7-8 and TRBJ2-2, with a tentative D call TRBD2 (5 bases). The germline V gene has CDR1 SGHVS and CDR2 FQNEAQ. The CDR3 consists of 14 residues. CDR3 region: CASSSRRNTGELSF. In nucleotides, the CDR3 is TGTGCCAGCAGCTCACGTAGGAACACCGGGGAGCTGTCTTTT.

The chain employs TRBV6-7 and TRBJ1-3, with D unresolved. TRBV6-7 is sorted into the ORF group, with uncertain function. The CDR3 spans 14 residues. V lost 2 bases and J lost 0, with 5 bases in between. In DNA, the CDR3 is TGTGCCAGCAGTTACGATCCCTCTGGAAACACCATATATTTT. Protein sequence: CASSYDPSGNTIYF.

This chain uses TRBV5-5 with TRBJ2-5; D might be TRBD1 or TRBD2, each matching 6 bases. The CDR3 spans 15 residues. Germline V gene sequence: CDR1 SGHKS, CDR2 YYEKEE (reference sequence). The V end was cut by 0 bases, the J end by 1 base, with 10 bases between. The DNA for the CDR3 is TGTGCCAGCAGCTTGGGGGGGGCAACCCAAGAGACCCAGTACTTC. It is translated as CASSLGGATQETQYF.

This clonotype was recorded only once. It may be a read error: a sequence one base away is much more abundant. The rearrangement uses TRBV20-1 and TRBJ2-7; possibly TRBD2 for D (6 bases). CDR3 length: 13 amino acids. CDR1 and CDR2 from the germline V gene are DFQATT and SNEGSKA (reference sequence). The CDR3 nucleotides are TGCAGTGCTAGCTGGGAGGCTACCTACGAGCAGTGCTTC. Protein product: CSASWEATYEQCF.

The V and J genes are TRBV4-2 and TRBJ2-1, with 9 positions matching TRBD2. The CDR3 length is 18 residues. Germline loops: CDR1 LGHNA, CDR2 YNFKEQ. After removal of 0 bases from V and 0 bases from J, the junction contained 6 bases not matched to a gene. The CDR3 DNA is TGTGCCAGCAGCCAAGAGGCTAGCGGGACCTTCTCCTACAATGAGCAGTTCTTC. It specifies CASSQEASGTFSYNEQFF.

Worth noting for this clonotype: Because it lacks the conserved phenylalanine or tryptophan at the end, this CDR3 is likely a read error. DNA for the CDR3: TGTGCCAGCAGTGAATGGGAGATTACCTATGGCTACACCGTC. Its protein is CASSEWEITYGYTV. The rearrangement uses TRBV25-1 and TRBJ1-2; D not certain. The CDR3 spans 14 residues. V was pared by 1 base and J by 4 bases, with 10 bases between. Germline CDR1 MGHDK, CDR2 SYGVNS.

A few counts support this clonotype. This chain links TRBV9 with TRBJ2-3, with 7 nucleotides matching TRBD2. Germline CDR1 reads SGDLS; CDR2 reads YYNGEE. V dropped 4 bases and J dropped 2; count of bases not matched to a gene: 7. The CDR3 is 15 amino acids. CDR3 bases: TGTGCCAGCAGCCCCACTACTAGCGACACAGATACGCAGTATTTT. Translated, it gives CASSPTTSDTDTQYF.

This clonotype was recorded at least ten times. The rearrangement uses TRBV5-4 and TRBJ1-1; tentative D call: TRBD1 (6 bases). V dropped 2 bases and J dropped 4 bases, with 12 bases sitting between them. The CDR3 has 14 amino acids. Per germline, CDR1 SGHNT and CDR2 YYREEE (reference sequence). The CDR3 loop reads CASSFGRGGTEAFF. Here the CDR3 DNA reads TGTGCCAGCAGCTTTGGTAGGGGGGGCACTGAAGCTTTCTTT. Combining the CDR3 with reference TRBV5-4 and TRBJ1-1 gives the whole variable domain ETGVTQSPTHLIKTRGQQVTLRCSSQSGHNTVSWYQQALGQGPQFIFQYYREEENGRGNFPPRFSGLQFPNYSSELNVNALELDDSALYLCASSFGRGGTEAFFGQGTRLTVV.

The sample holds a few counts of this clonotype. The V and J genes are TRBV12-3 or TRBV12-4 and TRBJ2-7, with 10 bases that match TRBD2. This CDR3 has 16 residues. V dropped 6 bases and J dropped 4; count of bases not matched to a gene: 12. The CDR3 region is CASSQRILAGGYEQYF. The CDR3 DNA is TGTGCCAGCAGCCAGCGTATTTTAGCGGGAGGTTACGAGCAGTACTTC.

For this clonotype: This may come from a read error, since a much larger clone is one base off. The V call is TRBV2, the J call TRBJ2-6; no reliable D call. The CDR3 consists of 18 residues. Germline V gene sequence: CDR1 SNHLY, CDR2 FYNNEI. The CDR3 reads CASSELAEIHSGVNVLTF. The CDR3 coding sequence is TGTGCCAGCAGTGAATTGGCAGAGATCCACTCTGGGGTCAACGTCCTGACTTTC.

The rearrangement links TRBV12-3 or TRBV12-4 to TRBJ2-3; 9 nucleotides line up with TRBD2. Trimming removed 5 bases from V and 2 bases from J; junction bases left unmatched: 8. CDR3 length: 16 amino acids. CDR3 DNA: TGTGCCAGCAGTCACGGGACTAGCAGATCCACAGATACGCAGTATTTT. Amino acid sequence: CASSHGTSRSTDTQYF.

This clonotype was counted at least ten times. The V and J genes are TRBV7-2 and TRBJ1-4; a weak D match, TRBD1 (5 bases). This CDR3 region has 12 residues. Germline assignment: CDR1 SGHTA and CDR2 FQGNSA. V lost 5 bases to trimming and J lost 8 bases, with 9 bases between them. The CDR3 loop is CASSRDLEKLFF. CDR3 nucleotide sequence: TGTGCCAGCAGCAGGGACCTGGAAAAACTGTTTTTT.

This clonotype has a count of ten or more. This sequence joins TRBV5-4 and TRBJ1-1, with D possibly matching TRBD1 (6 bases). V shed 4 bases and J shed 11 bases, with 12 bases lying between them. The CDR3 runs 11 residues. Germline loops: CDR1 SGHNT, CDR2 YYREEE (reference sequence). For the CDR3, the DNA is TGTGCCAGCAGCGGGGGGGCACTGGCTTTCTTT. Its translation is CASSGGALAFF.

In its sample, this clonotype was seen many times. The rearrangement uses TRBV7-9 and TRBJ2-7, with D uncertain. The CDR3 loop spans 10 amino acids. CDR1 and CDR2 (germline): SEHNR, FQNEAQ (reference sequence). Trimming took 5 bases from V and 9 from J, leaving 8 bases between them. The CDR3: CASSPLGQYF. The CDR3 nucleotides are TGTGCCAGCAGCCCCCTAGGGCAGTACTTC. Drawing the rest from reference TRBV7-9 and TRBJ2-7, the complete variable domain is DTGVSQNPRHKITKRGQNVTFRCDPISEHNRLYWYRQTLGQGPEFLTYFQNEAQLEKSRLLSDRFSAERPKGSFSTLEIQRTEQGDSAMYLCASSPLGQYFGPGTRLTVT.

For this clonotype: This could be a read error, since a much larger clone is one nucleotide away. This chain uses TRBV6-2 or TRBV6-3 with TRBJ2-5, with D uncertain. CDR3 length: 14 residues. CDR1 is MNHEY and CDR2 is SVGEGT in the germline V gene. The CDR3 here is CTSSYTAGLQTQYF. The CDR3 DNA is TGTACCAGCAGTTACACGGCAGGTTTGCAGACCCAGTACTTC.

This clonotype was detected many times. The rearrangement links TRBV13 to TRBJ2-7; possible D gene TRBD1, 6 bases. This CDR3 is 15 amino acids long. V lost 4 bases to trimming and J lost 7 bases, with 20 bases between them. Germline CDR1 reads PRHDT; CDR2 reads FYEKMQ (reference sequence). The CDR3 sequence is CASSSGGGPLDEQYF. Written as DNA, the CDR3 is TGTGCCAGCAGCTCTGGGGGCGGGCCCTTAGATGAGCAGTACTTC.